The 23 T cell receptor beta chains below come from one sample, sequenced in a study of blood T cell repertoires in COVID-19. Using immunoSEQ multiplex PCR, the repertoire was profiled, and TCRdb retains in-frame clones only, with some absent. The sample records 130,000 to 150,000 clones, 65% to 90% being singletons. The material sequenced was peripheral blood. The source of these receptors is a woman aged 50 to 60 in a cohort sampled during active or convalescent COVID-19.

The V call is TRBV1, the J call TRBJ1-1. TRBV1 counts as a pseudogene. The CDR3 has 15 amino acids. CDR3 sequence reads: CTSSQVGSGGTEAFF. CDR3 bases: TGCACCAGCAGCCAAGTTGGGAGCGGTGGCACTGAAGCTTTCTTT.

The J gene is TRBJ2-2, the V gene TRBV18, with TRBD2 matching over 9 bases. This CDR3 contains 16 residues. CDR1 is KGHSH, CDR2 LQKENI, per germline. V lost 2 bases to trimming and J lost 5 bases; unmatched junction nucleotides: 6. CDR3 region: CASSPRLAGNTGELFF. CDR3 nucleotides: TGTGCCAGCTCACCAAGGCTAGCGGGGAATACCGGGGAGCTGTTTTTT.

V is TRBV7-9 and J is TRBJ2-1, with D possibly matching TRBD1 (6 bases). Germline lookup yields CDR1 SEHNR and CDR2 FQNEAQ (reference sequence). The CDR3 loop spans 12 amino acids. The V end was cut by 5 bases, the J end by 13 bases, with 15 bases between. The CDR3 sequence: CASSLAGQNQFF. The CDR3 DNA reads as TGTGCCAGCAGCCTCGCTGGACAGAACCAGTTCTTC. The full variable domain, its missing parts supplied by reference TRBV7-9 and TRBJ2-1, is DTGVSQNPRHKITKRGQNVTFRCDPISEHNRLYWYRQTLGQGPEFLTYFQNEAQLEKSRLLSDRFSAERPKGSFSTLEIQRTEQGDSAMYLCASSLAGQNQFFGPGTRLTVL.

The chain uses TRBV25-1 and TRBJ1-2, with D possibly matching TRBD1 (5 bases). The CDR3 extends over 13 amino acids. The V end was cut by 6 bases, the J end by 8 bases, with 16 bases between. CDR1 MGHDK and CDR2 SYGVNS come from the germline V gene. CDR3 coding DNA: TGTGCCAGCAGCCCCTGGGGAGGGGACGGCTACACCTTC. As protein: CASSPWGGDGYTF.

This clone was recorded only once. The V gene is TRBV19, the J gene TRBJ1-2; no firm D call. The germline V and J ends were trimmed by 0 bases and 6 bases, with 17 bases remaining between them. The germline V gene has CDR1 LNHDA and CDR2 SQIVND (reference sequence). This CDR3 comprises 16 residues. The CDR3 nucleotides read TGTGCCAGTAGTATAGATTCCGAACAGCCCCAGGATGGCTACACCTTC. It encodes CASSIDSEQPQDGYTF.

This clone was picked up one time. In DNA, the CDR3 is TGTGCCAGTAGTATACTCGTTCAAGGCGGCTATGGCTACACCTTC. It is translated as CASSILVQGGYGYTF. This sequence joins TRBV19 and TRBJ1-2, with D unresolved. The V and J ends lost 2 bases and 4 bases respectively, with 14 bases between them. The CDR3 runs to 15 residues. Germline V lookup: CDR1 LNHDA, CDR2 SQIVND (reference sequence).

The chain recombines TRBV7-3 with TRBJ2-3; no reliable D call. V was cut by 3 bases and J by 4 bases, with 8 bases left in between. Germline loops: CDR1 SGHTA, CDR2 FQGTGA. The CDR3 runs to 13 residues. CDR3 amino acids: CASSFRQSDTQYF. The DNA for the CDR3 is TGTGCCAGCAGCTTCCGACAATCAGATACGCAGTATTTT.

CDR3 protein: CASSLVGAESSYEQYF. The CDR3 region has the DNA TGCGCCAGCAGCTTGGTAGGGGCCGAAAGCTCCTACGAGCAGTACTTC. The chain links TRBV5-1 to TRBJ2-7, with a weak D call TRBD1 (5 bases). CDR1 SGHRS and CDR2 YFSETQ come from the germline V gene. The V gene lost 0 bases and the J gene lost 0 bases, with 13 bases spanning the gap. This CDR3 is 16 amino acids long.

The genes are TRBV6-1 and TRBJ2-1; D might be TRBD1 (6 bases). V lost 1 base and J 10 bases, leaving 11 bases between the germline ends. CDR1 and CDR2 (germline): MNHNS, SASEGT. This CDR3 is 13 amino acids long. In DNA form, the CDR3 reads TGTGCCAGCAGTGAAGTGGGGGCTAGGGAGCAGTTCTTC. It codes for CASSEVGAREQFF.

At least ten counts were recorded for this clone. The rearrangement joins TRBV3-1 (or the pseudogene TRBV3-2) to TRBJ1-4; the D gene is possibly TRBD1 (5 bases). This CDR3 is 12 amino acids long. CDR1 is LGHDT, CDR2 YNNKEL, per germline (reference sequence). CDR3 coding DNA: TGTCAAACCGGGACGGGAGATGAAAAACTGTTTTTT. The encoded protein is CQTGTGDEKLFF.

The rearrangement links TRBV30 to TRBJ2-5; D is uncertain. Germline V lookup: CDR1 GTSNPN, CDR2 SVGIG (reference sequence). Deletions cut 5 bases from V and 2 bases from J, with 6 bases between. This CDR3 has 11 amino acids. The DNA for the CDR3 is TGTGCCTGGGCGAGACAAGAGACCCAGTACTTC. Residues: CAWARQETQYF.

This clone has only a few counts. V is TRBV7-9 and J is TRBJ1-1, with TRBD1 matching 9 bases. J lost 5 bases, V lost 5 bases, and 6 bases had no gene match. Germline lookup yields CDR1 SEHNR and CDR2 FQNEAQ (reference sequence). The CDR3 spans 14 residues. The CDR3 protein is CASSQQGARTEAFF. The CDR3 coding sequence is TGTGCCAGCAGCCAACAGGGGGCGAGGACTGAAGCTTTCTTT.

This chain uses TRBV6-5 with TRBJ2-7; 11 bases map to TRBD1. Germline CDR1 reads MNHEY; CDR2 reads SVGAGI. The J segment lost 3 bases and the V segment lost 5 bases, leaving 6 bases of the junction unmatched. The CDR3 covers 15 residues. The CDR3 loop is CASSPSGTGGYEQYF. Written as DNA, the CDR3 is TGTGCCAGCAGTCCTTCCGGGACAGGGGGCTACGAGCAGTACTTC.

The gene calls are TRBV5-1 and TRBJ1-2, with 8 bases identical to TRBD1. With V trimmed by 0 bases and J by 7 bases, 5 bases remained unmatched. Germline values: CDR1 SGHRS, CDR2 YFSETQ. This CDR3 contains 14 residues. CDR3 coding DNA: TGCGCCAGCAGCTTGGCGGACAGGGTGTTTGGCTACACCTTC. Its translation: CASSLADRVFGYTF.

This chain uses TRBV24-1 with TRBJ2-5, with 10 positions matching TRBD1. Germline CDR1 is KGHDR and CDR2 is SFDVKD. V shed 5 bases and J 1 base; nucleotides not matched to a gene: 3. This CDR3 is built from 15 residues. The CDR3 DNA follows: TGTGCCACCAGTGCGGGACAGGGGTTCCAAGAGACCCAGTACTTC. Amino acids: CATSAGQGFQETQYF.

The sample holds a few counts of this clone. The chain is built from TRBV18 and TRBJ2-1, with 7 bases that match TRBD1. CDR1 and CDR2 (germline): KGHSH, LQKENI. Trimming took 3 bases from V and 8 from J; bases not matched to a gene: 7. CDR3 length: 14 amino acids. In DNA form, the CDR3 reads TGTGCCAGCTCACCCGAAAGGGACAGCCATGAGCAGTTCTTC. As protein: CASSPERDSHEQFF. The variable domain in full, completed from reference TRBV18 and TRBJ2-1, reads NAGVMQNPRHLVRRRGQEARLRCSPMKGHSHVYWYRQLPEEGLKFMVYLQKENIIDESGMPKERFSAEFPKEGPSILRIQQVVRGDSAAYFCASSPERDSHEQFFGPGTRLTVL.

V and J are TRBV19 and TRBJ1-1, with a possible D match to TRBD1 (6 bases). Germline V CDR1 and CDR2: LNHDA, SQIVND (reference sequence). This CDR3 comprises 14 residues. Trimming pared 1 base from V and 3 bases from J, leaving 9 bases between. CDR3 bases: TGTGCCAGTAGTATAGGGACAGTCTACACTGAAGCTTTCTTT. Protein sequence: CASSIGTVYTEAFF.

This chain links TRBV5-1 with TRBJ1-6; unclear D gene. V dropped 0 bases and J dropped 0 bases, with 7 bases sitting between them. This CDR3 spans 16 amino acids. CDR1 and CDR2 from the germline V gene are SGHRS and YFSETQ. The CDR3: CASSLGSGSYNSPLHF. Written as DNA, the CDR3 is TGCGCCAGCAGCTTGGGGTCGGGCTCCTATAATTCACCCCTCCACTTT.

The V and J genes are TRBV29-1 and TRBJ1-3, with D tentatively TRBD1 (5 bases). V gave up 7 bases and J gave up 0 bases, with 10 bases separating them. This CDR3 comprises 13 residues. Germline CDR1 and CDR2: SQVTM and ANQGSEA. The CDR3 bases are TGCAGCGCCCCCGGGGGCTCTGGAAACACCATATATTTT. This gives the protein CSAPGGSGNTIYF. Full variable domain (outside the CDR3, taken from reference TRBV29-1 and TRBJ1-3): SAVISQKPSRDICQRGTSLTIQCQVDSQVTMMFWYRQQPGQSLTLIATANQGSEATYESGFVIDKFPISRPNLTFSTLTVSNMSPEDSSIYLCSAPGGSGNTIYFGEGSWLTVV.

The chain has TRBV14 and TRBJ2-1; 7 bases fit TRBD1. Germline V lookup: CDR1 SGHDN, CDR2 FVKESK. V shed 4 bases, J shed 5 bases, and the junction held 5 bases outside the gene matches. The CDR3 runs 14 residues. CDR3 coding DNA: TGTGCCAGCAGCCGTGGACAGGTGAACAATGAGCAGTTCTTC. Amino acids: CASSRGQVNNEQFF.

This clone was seen a handful of times. This sequence joins TRBV7-2 and TRBJ1-1; no definite D call. V was shortened by 0 bases and J by 0 bases, with 11 bases between the two germline ends. The CDR3 is 16 amino acids. Germline CDR1 reads SGHTA; CDR2 reads FQGNSA. The DNA of the CDR3 is TGTGCCAGCAGCTTAGCGCCGGGATACCTGAACACTGAAGCTTTCTTT. Amino acid sequence: CASSLAPGYLNTEAFF. Complete variable domain (other parts from reference TRBV7-2 and TRBJ1-1): GAGVSQSPSNKVTEKGKDVELRCDPISGHTALYWYRQSLGQGLEFLIYFQGNSAPDKSGLPSDRFSAERTGGSVSTLTIQRTQQEDSAVYLCASSLAPGYLNTEAFFGQGTRLTVV.

This chain uses TRBV3-1 (or the pseudogene TRBV3-2) with TRBJ2-7, with D possibly matching TRBD2 (6 bases). The ends were cut back, 3 bases at V and 5 bases at J, with 11 bases in the middle. The germline V gene encodes CDR1 LGHDT and CDR2 YNNKEL (reference sequence). The CDR3 is 13 amino acids. The CDR3 protein is CASSHEWGDEQYF. DNA for the CDR3: TGTGCCAGCAGCCATGAGTGGGGGGACGAGCAGTACTTC.

Comment on this clone: Within the sample, other DNA sequences also encode this same CDR3. The chain couples TRBV7-9 to TRBJ2-7; 7 bases are shared with TRBD1. V lost 4 bases, J lost 1 base, and 4 bases stayed unmatched. This CDR3 has 14 amino acids. Germline CDR1 SEHNR, CDR2 FQNEAQ (reference sequence). The CDR3 loop reads CASSSYRGSYEQYF. CDR3 in DNA: TGTGCCAGCAGCTCATACAGGGGTTCCTACGAGCAGTACTTC.